The clone carrying this T cell receptor beta chain was seen a single time. Antigen: not known. Germline CDR1 reads SNHLY; CDR2 reads FYNNEI. V lost 2 bases to trimming and J lost 0 bases, with 8 bases between them. CDR3 length equals 14 residues. The data originate from a study of cytomegalovirus exposure and HLA in healthy donors. General study points: Whilst most TCR sequences proved rare, a subset of public TCRs occurred across many donors. As was reported, the classifier diagnosed cytomegalovirus status with high specificity and sensitivity.

Assay: immunoSEQ multiplex PCR; the TCRdb copy retains only in-frame clones and omits some. The data show under 200,000 clones, 91% seen once. The donors formed part of the approximately 120-subject validation cohort, distinct from the approximately 670-subject first cohort. This receptor was taken from a young woman in good health and CMV-seropositive. Input material: PBMCs. This chain uses TRBV2 with TRBJ2-7, with no clear D. The CDR3 spells CASSEHELSYEQYF. CDR3 DNA: TGTGCCAGCAGTGAACACGAACTCTCCTACGAGCAGTACTTC.